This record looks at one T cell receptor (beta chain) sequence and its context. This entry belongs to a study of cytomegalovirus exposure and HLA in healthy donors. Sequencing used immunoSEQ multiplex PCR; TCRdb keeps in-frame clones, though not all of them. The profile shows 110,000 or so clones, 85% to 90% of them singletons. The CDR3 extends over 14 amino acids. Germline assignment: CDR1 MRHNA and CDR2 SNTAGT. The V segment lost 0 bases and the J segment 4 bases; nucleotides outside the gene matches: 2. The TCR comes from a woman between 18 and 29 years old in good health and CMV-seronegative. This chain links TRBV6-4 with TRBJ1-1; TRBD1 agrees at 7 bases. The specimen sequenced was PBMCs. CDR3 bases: TGTGCCAGCAGTGACTCCGACAGGGCCACTGAAGCTTTCTTT. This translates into CASSDSDRATEAFF.